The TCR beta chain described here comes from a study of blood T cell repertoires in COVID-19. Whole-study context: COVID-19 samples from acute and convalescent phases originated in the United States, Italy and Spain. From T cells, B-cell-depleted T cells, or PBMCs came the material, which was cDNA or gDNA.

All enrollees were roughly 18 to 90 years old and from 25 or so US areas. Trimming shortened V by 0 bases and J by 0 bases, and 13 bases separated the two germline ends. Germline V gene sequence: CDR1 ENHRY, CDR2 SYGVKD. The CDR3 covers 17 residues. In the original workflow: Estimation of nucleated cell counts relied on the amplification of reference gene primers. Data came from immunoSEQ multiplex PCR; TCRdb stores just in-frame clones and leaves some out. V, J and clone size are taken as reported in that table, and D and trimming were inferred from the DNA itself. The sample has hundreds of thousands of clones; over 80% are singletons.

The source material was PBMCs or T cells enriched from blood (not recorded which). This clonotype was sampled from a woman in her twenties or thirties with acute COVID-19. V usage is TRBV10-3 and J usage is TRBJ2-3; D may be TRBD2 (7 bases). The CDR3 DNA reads TGTGCCATCAGTGAGTCGACTCGGGGGGCTAGCACAGATACGCAGTATTTT. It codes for CAISESTRGASTDTQYF.